This entry features one T cell receptor (beta chain) sequence. Its antigen is not yet known. No much larger clonotype is one base removed from it; base qualities were not supplied. Sequencing of the TRB variable region was done with the immunoSEQ hsTCRB v3.0 assay at survey level resolution. The target sequencing depth for TRB was about 35,000-50,000 T-cell genomes per sample. An Illumina MiSeq with a v3 150-cycle kit was used to sequence the pooled TRB libraries. The source study handled its data this way. Repertoire analysis ran in R within a reproducible Nextflow workflow covering QC, data transformation and analysis. LymphoSeq2, an R package for AIRR-Seq data exploration, was used to implement custom analyses. A few samples yielding fewer than 5000 total TRB sequences were excluded, leaving 188 analyzed HIV repertoires. Of the roughly 180 retained HIV repertoires, 55 to 60 were collected before and 120 to 140 after ART initiation. Repertoires were downsampled to 5000 TRB nucleotide sequences, with summary statistics averaged over 100 downsampling iterations. Only TRB sequences with CDR3 regions of at least seven amino acids were retained for analysis. A Shannon entropy-derived clonality score and the Gini coefficient were used to measure diversity. In the repertoire networks, any two of the top 5000 CDR3 amino acid sequences were connected whenever the two sequences differed by an edit distance of one. For TRB CDR3 amino acid sequences, GLIPH2 was used to predict antigen specificity groups and MHC restriction. CDR3 amino acid sequences were matched against VDJdb and McPAS-TCR to flag known CMV, EBV, HIV or tissue antigen associations. Pre-ART, post-ART and control groups were compared with Wilcoxon signed-rank tests and Holm-Bonferroni correction. Entries here come from immuneACCESS through TCRdb and include only in-frame sequences with V and J called. Some clones fail to appear in such tables; in the studies checked, an unresolved V gene covers under half of the shortfall, and the cause of the remainder is unknown. That table gives V, J and clone size, and the DNA gave D and trimming. Across this sample there are about 40,000 clones, with 86% seen only once. The top ten constitute under 4.5% of the sample.

Inclusion was restricted to participants for whom at least one PBMC sample before ART initiation and at least two post-ART samples were available. Treatment was received in the United States of America by all participants with HIV. Before DNA extraction, cryopreserved samples containing about 1-11 million PBMC were thawed and washed. At the time of the earliest PBMC sample, participants with HIV were aged between about 23 and 54 years. Each participant contributed PBMC samples from 1-4 timepoints before ART initiation and 2-8 timepoints after ART initiation, with a median of 7 samples. Serial HIV viral load, CD4+ T-cell count, ART history and demographic data were obtained for every participant. Genomic DNA was extracted from unsorted PBMC with a Qiagen kit on a QIAcube, processed in batches of 12 samples. This entry belongs to a study of long-term antiretroviral therapy in people with HIV (dated by TCRdb to between 2022 and 2023). General notes on the study: The earliest samples were collected roughly a decade before the 2015 WHO recommendation for immediate ART, at a time when ART was usually postponed until CD4 counts fell. Whether ART initiation and durable HIV suppression were associated with changes in peripheral blood TRB repertoire composition and diversity was tested in a retrospective serial study. A total of 192 cryopreserved PBMC samples were contributed to the cohort by 30 adults with confirmed HIV infection, with samples collected serially over a mean of 6 years (range 1-12). About 35% of the 30 participants with HIV were female. No cross-contamination during QIAcube processing was shown when test extractions of a monoclonal T-cell line were performed alongside about 30 polyclonal samples.

Study-wide conclusions, independent of this receptor: Starting ART was linked to a significant rise in TRB diversity, yet even with long-term ART the diversity remained significantly lower than in transplant donor controls. The repertoire was dominated across all time points by expanded TRB clones identified before ART initiation, although this dominance was seen to fluctuate and to decrease in many PLHIV after ART. Narrower CDR3 length ranges were observed in HIV repertoires than in controls, and an antigen-experienced repertoire with only a slight naive shift after ART was suggested by the network structure. Inferences about post-ART repertoire changes were limited because no data were available on ART adherence, viral resistance or therapy changes. The samples span the years 2004 to 2017, and the ART regimens used may be less effective than current regimens. Because cell numbers in pre-ART samples were limited, unsorted PBMC were profiled instead of sorted CD4+ and CD8+ T cells. Owing to limited PBMC availability, only the TCR beta chain was sequenced, without alpha chain pairing.

This receptor was obtained from a woman aged 45-60 years with HIV. The sequenced sample was unsorted PBMCs, obtained 1.2 years after starting antiretroviral therapy.

The DNA sequence is given as TGTGCCAGCAGTTTTCTAGCGGGGGGGCACGGGGAGCTGTTTTTT. It translates to CASSFLAGGHGELFF. Recombination linked TRBV27 to TRBJ2-2, with 12 middle bases fitting TRBD2. Counted from cysteine to phenylalanine, this CDR3 has 15 amino acids. CDR3 DNA only is kept here, 45 bases in frame from base 1. Trimmed from V: 3 bases; trimmed from J: 7 bases; junction bases lacking a gene match: 3. CDR1 and CDR2 were assigned from the germline V gene (reference sequence) as MNHEY and SMNVEV.